The 26 T cell receptor beta chains reported below all come from one sample, sequenced in a study of blood T cell repertoires in COVID-19 (dated by TCRdb to the early 2020s). Library generation was performed with the immunoSEQ multiplex PCR assay. Drawn from immuneACCESS, this table holds only the in-frame rearrangements with V and J called that TCRdb kept. Clones are partly lost; checked studies trace under half to an unresolved V gene and leave the rest unexplained. Here the sample has 170,000 or so clones; roughly 85% occur a single time. The ten largest make up around 8.6% of the sample. Sample: peripheral blood. The receptors shown here come from a man in his forties or fifties with active or convalescent COVID-19.

This rearrangement joins TRBV11-2 to TRBJ2-2; 8 bases agree with TRBD2. J lost 6 bases, V lost 5 bases, and 11 bases had no gene match. Germline loops: CDR1 SGHAT, CDR2 FQNNGV. The CDR3 spans 16 residues. CDR3 region: CASSPLAGLGPGELFF. In DNA form, the CDR3 reads TGTGCCAGCAGCCCCCTAGCGGGCCTAGGCCCCGGGGAGCTGTTTTTT.

The gene calls are TRBV7-2 and TRBJ1-2; D remains unclear. Looked up from germline, CDR1 is SGHTA and CDR2 is FQGNSA. V lost 1 base, J lost 0 bases, and 9 bases lay in between. The CDR3 totals 15 residues. In nucleotides, the CDR3 is TGTGCCAGCAGCTTAGGGGTAGCAACTAACTATGGCTACACCTTC. Amino acids: CASSLGVATNYGYTF.

This chain connects TRBV3-1 (or the pseudogene TRBV3-2) to TRBJ2-2; 7 bases line up with TRBD1. J lost 2 bases, V lost 1 base, and 4 bases had no gene match. Germline lookup yields CDR1 LGHDT and CDR2 YNNKEL (reference sequence). CDR3 length equals 16 residues. CDR3 amino acids: CASSQGGTENTGELFF. In DNA, the CDR3 is TGTGCCAGCAGCCAAGGGGGGACAGAAAACACCGGGGAGCTGTTTTTT.

V is TRBV19 and J is TRBJ1-4, with D maybe TRBD1 (5 bases). The V gene lost 1 base and the J gene lost 5 bases, with 20 bases spanning the gap. CDR3 size: 18 residues. CDR1 and CDR2 from the germline V gene are LNHDA and SQIVND (reference sequence). This CDR3 reads CASSIVSFWSKGNEKLFF. The CDR3 DNA is TGTGCCAGTAGTATAGTCTCCTTTTGGAGTAAGGGGAATGAAAAACTGTTTTTT.

V gene TRBV7-9 combines with J gene TRBJ1-5; no firm D call. The CDR3 sequence is 13 residues long. Trimming took off 4 bases at V and 0 bases at J, with 4 bases between the two ends. Germline V lookup: CDR1 SEHNR, CDR2 FQNEAQ (reference sequence). The CDR3 DNA follows: TGTGCCAGCAGCTCAAATAGCAATCAGCCCCAGCATTTT. This encodes CASSSNSNQPQHF.

This chain uses TRBV11-2 with TRBJ1-2; D is perhaps TRBD1 (6 bases). Germline V CDR1 and CDR2: SGHAT, FQNNGV. V gave up 1 base and J gave up 6 bases, with 15 bases separating them. This CDR3 has 15 residues. The CDR3: CASSLADRPRDGYTF. The CDR3 DNA is TGTGCCAGCAGCTTAGCTGACAGGCCTAGGGATGGCTACACCTTC.

V and J are TRBV10-2 and TRBJ2-7; TRBD2 matches 9 bases. The V gene end was trimmed by 4 bases and the J gene end by 2 bases; junction bases not matched to a gene: 3. The CDR3 contains 14 residues. Germline-derived CDR1 and CDR2 are WSHSY and SAAADI. CDR3 amino acids: CASSAIAGAYEQYF. CDR3 nucleotide sequence: TGCGCCAGCAGTGCGATAGCGGGAGCCTACGAGCAGTACTTC.

This chain connects TRBV5-5 to TRBJ2-7; 9 nucleotides line up with TRBD1. Germline V gives CDR1 SGHKS, CDR2 YYEKEE (reference sequence). V was clipped by 4 bases and J by 3 bases; unmatched bases: 5. The CDR3 length is 14 residues. CDR3 nucleotides: TGTGCCAGCAGCAGGGACAGGGCCAGCTACGAGCAGTACTTC. Translating gives CASSRDRASYEQYF.

The chain joins TRBV2 to TRBJ1-1; D gene uncertain. Germline V gene lookup returns CDR1 SNHLY and CDR2 FYNNEI. The CDR3 runs to 13 residues. V gave up 6 bases and J gave up 1 base, with 9 bases separating them. For the CDR3, the DNA is TGTGCCAGCAGCCAAGAGGCGAACACTGAAGCTTTCTTT. Its translation: CASSQEANTEAFF.

The CDR3 sequence is CASSLGLAGFYEQYF. The CDR3, as DNA: TGTGCCAGCAGTCTCGGACTAGCGGGATTCTACGAGCAGTACTTC. The chain links TRBV7-3 to TRBJ2-7; 12 bases line up with TRBD2. The CDR3 has 15 residues. The germline V gene encodes CDR1 SGHTA and CDR2 FQGTGA. V shed 6 bases, J shed 3 bases, and the junction held 6 bases outside the gene matches.

This chain links TRBV7-3 with TRBJ2-7; tentatively, D is TRBD2 (5 bases). V lost 4 bases to trimming and J lost 0 bases, with 7 bases between them. Germline CDR1 is SGHTA and CDR2 is FQGTGA. CDR3 length equals 13 residues. The CDR3 region is CASSSGISYEQYF. The CDR3 bases are TGTGCCAGCAGCTCCGGGATCTCCTACGAGCAGTACTTC.

The rearrangement joins TRBV6-1 to TRBJ2-7; a possible D gene is TRBD2 (5 bases). The germline V and J ends were trimmed by 3 bases and 3 bases, with 9 bases remaining between them. There are 13 residues in the CDR3. From germline, CDR1 is MNHNS and CDR2 SASEGT. The CDR3 region has the DNA TGTGCCAGCAGTGACCCTCGGGGCTACGAGCAGTACTTC. As protein: CASSDPRGYEQYF.

This chain links TRBV10-3 with TRBJ1-4; the match to TRBD1 covers 7 bases. Germline V CDR1 and CDR2: ENHRY, SYGVKD. This CDR3 region has 15 residues. The V and J ends lost 10 bases and 8 bases, in that order; junction bases with no gene match: 16. The CDR3 reads CATSTGEETREKLFF. The CDR3 region has the DNA TGTGCCACTTCAACAGGGGAGGAGACGAGGGAAAAACTGTTTTTT.

The chain combines TRBV5-1 with TRBJ2-3, with D maybe TRBD1 (6 bases). The CDR3 sequence is 16 residues long. Germline CDR1 and CDR2: SGHRS and YFSETQ. Trimming removed 5 bases at V and 6 bases at J, with 22 bases between. CDR3 in amino acids: CASSPTPGTQPDTQYF. The CDR3 region has the DNA TGCGCCAGCAGTCCAACACCCGGGACACAACCGGATACGCAGTATTTT.

This clone was detected only a few times. The V gene is TRBV6-2 or TRBV6-3, the J gene TRBJ1-6, with TRBD1 matching over 10 bases. V lost 6 bases, J lost 10 bases, and 9 bases stayed unmatched. This CDR3 contains 15 residues. Germline-derived CDR1 and CDR2 are MNHEY and SVGEGT. CDR3 coding DNA: TGTGCCAGCAGACCTGGACAGGGGGTAAGCTCACCCCTCCACTTT. Translating gives CASRPGQGVSSPLHF.

This clone was seen just once. The gene calls are TRBV28 and TRBJ1-2, with 12 positions matching TRBD1. Germline lookup yields CDR1 MDHEN and CDR2 SYDVKM. The CDR3 contains 16 residues. The ends lost 6 bases at V and 4 bases at J; junction bases unmatched: 9. DNA of the CDR3: TGTGCCAGCAGGCCCGGGACAGGGGGCTCGGGCTATGGCTACACCTTC. Amino acid sequence: CASRPGTGGSGYGYTF.

The CDR3 coding sequence is TGTGCCAGCAGCTTAGACCAGGGTGACCGGGAACTGTTTTTT. As protein: CASSLDQGDRELFF. The V and J genes are TRBV7-9 and TRBJ1-4; tentative D call: TRBD1 (5 bases). Germline-derived CDR1 and CDR2 are SEHNR and FQNEAQ (reference sequence). The CDR3 spans 14 residues. V dropped 1 base and J dropped 12 bases, with 15 bases sitting between them.

This clone appeared once. This chain joins TRBV7-3 and TRBJ2-2, with D unresolved. Germline-derived CDR1 and CDR2 are SGHTA and FQGTGA. CDR3 size: 15 residues. Trimming took off 4 bases at V and 2 bases at J, with 11 bases between the two ends. CDR3 coding DNA: TGTGCCAGCAGCTCGCGACTCCAAAACACCGGGGAGCTGTTTTTT. It is translated as CASSSRLQNTGELFF. The complete variable domain, with remaining parts taken from reference TRBV7-3 and TRBJ2-2, reads GAGVSQTPSNKVTEKGKYVELRCDPISGHTALYWYRQSLGQGPEFLIYFQGTGAADDSGLPNDRFFAVRPEGSVSTLKIQRTERGDSAVYLCASSSRLQNTGELFFGEGSRLTVL.

This rearrangement joins TRBV7-7 to TRBJ2-2; D gene uncertain. Germline V gene lookup returns CDR1 SSHAT and CDR2 FNYEAQ (reference sequence). The CDR3 length is 14 residues. V lost 3 bases, J lost 0 bases, and 5 bases lay in between. The CDR3 loop is CASSFDTNTGELFF. The CDR3, as DNA: TGTGCCAGCAGCTTCGACACGAACACCGGGGAGCTGTTTTTT.

The chain joins TRBV19 to TRBJ1-1; 8 nucleotides match TRBD1. Germline V gene data show CDR1 as LNHDA and CDR2 as SQIVND (reference sequence). V lost 6 bases and J lost 0; bases outside the gene matches: 12. The CDR3 runs 17 residues. CDR3 in amino acids: CASSTPSGRGLNTEAFF. The CDR3 DNA follows: TGTGCCAGTAGCACTCCGAGCGGCAGGGGGCTGAACACTGAAGCTTTCTTT. Full variable domain (remainder filled in from reference TRBV19 and TRBJ1-1): DGGITQSPKYLFRKEGQNVTLSCEQNLNHDAMYWYRQDPGQGLRLIYYSQIVNDFQKGDIAEGYSVSREKKESFPLTVTSAQKNPTAFYLCASSTPSGRGLNTEAFFGQGTRLTVV.

The rearrangement joins TRBV28 to TRBJ2-2; D is uncertain. The CDR3 runs 12 residues. Trimming took 5 bases from V and 6 from J, leaving 7 bases between them. Germline V gives CDR1 MDHEN, CDR2 SYDVKM. The CDR3 is CASSPIAGELFF. The CDR3 nucleotides read TGTGCCAGCAGTCCAATTGCCGGGGAGCTGTTTTTT.

The V gene is TRBV5-1, the J gene TRBJ1-2; D is perhaps TRBD1 (5 bases). Per the germline V gene, CDR1 is SGHRS and CDR2 is YFSETQ. Trimming stripped 6 bases from V and 0 bases from J, with 12 bases between. CDR3 length: 14 amino acids. This CDR3 is CASKTGLTNYGYTF. Written as DNA, the CDR3 is TGCGCCAGCAAAACGGGACTGACTAACTATGGCTACACCTTC.

CDR3 sequence (DNA): TGCGCCAGCAGCCAACCGGGACTATCTACAAATGAGCAGTTCTTC. Its protein product is CASSQPGLSTNEQFF. V is TRBV4-3 and J is TRBJ2-1; 7 positions match TRBD2. Trimming at V came to 2 bases and at J to 7 bases, leaving 8 bases not matched to a gene. Germline V lookup: CDR1 LGHNA, CDR2 YSLEER. The CDR3 is 15 residues long.

This clone was seen only once. This sequence joins TRBV10-1 and TRBJ2-3; D unresolved. The V end was cut by 4 bases, the J end by 2 bases, with 10 bases between. Germline CDR1 WNHNN, CDR2 SYGVQD (reference sequence). The CDR3 is 14 amino acids. CDR3 loop: CASSGNGNTDTQYF. The CDR3 DNA follows: TGCGCCAGCAGTGGTAACGGTAACACAGATACGCAGTATTTT.

This clone was picked up a small number of times. The V call is TRBV12-3 or TRBV12-4, the J call TRBJ1-4; 7 positions match TRBD1. Losses at the gene ends were 6 bases for V and 5 bases for J; bases not matched to a gene: 3. CDR3 length: 13 residues. The CDR3 loop is CASRATGNEKLFF. The CDR3 DNA reads as TGTGCCAGCAGGGCGACAGGGAATGAAAAACTGTTTTTT.

This clone was observed a few times. The chain joins TRBV30 to TRBJ2-7; TRBD1 agrees at 8 bases. Germline V gene sequence: CDR1 GTSNPN, CDR2 SVGIG (reference sequence). The CDR3 is 13 residues long. V gave up 1 base and J gave up 5 bases; unmatched junction bases: 4. The DNA of the CDR3 is TGTGCCTGGAGTGCGGACAGGGTGGACGAGCAGTACTTC. Translation: CAWSADRVDEQYF.